This T cell receptor (beta chain) was recovered during a study of shared clonotypes between healthy human individuals. Deep-level assay runs were performed. Method: immunoSEQ multiplex PCR; TCRdb's copy keeps in-frame clones and lacks some. The profile covers 2 million to 2.5 million clones, with around 95% appearing a single time and more than 0.1% taken by the ten largest. J lost 5 bases, V lost 4 bases, and 11 bases had no gene match. CDR3 length: 16 residues. Germline values: CDR1 MGHRA, CDR2 YSYEKL. The TCR was taken from a man aged 18-30 years in good health. Sample: naive CD4+ T cells sorted from blood. Subset meaning: CD45RA+ positively selected. V and J are TRBV4-1 and TRBJ1-1, with 9 bases lining up with TRBD1. CDR3 DNA sequence: TGCGCCAGCAGCCCTGGGGACAGGGAGAAGGGTACTGAAGCTTTCTTT. Its protein is CASSPGDREKGTEAFF.